This passage covers 32 T cell receptor beta chains from one sample sequenced in a study of blood T cells in healthy people across ages. For the second PCR, which ran for about 7 to 11 cycles, a sample-barcoded 5' primer and a J-beta primer mix were used. MiXCR, run by TCRdb on the 5' RACE reads, gives a single entry per CDR3 protein. The sample has 700,000 or so distinct CDR3 sequences; 22% are singletons. Sequencing was performed on blood. The receptors were sampled from a man aged 65 to 85 in good health.

This clonotype occurred a few times. J is TRBJ2-1 and V is TRBV7-9; 7 nucleotides line up with TRBD2. The V segment lost 8 bases and the J segment 7 bases; nucleotides outside the gene matches: 14. This CDR3 is built from 15 residues. CDR1 is SEHNR and CDR2 is FQNEAQ in the germline V gene (reference sequence). The CDR3 DNA is TGTGCCAGCCCCCCCGGAGCGGGGACTTTGAATGAGCAGTTCTTC. It codes for CASPPGAGTLNEQFF. The full variable domain, its missing parts supplied by reference TRBV7-9 and TRBJ2-1, is DTGVSQNPRHKITKRGQNVTFRCDPISEHNRLYWYRQTLGQGPEFLTYFQNEAQLEKSRLLSDRFSAERPKGSFSTLEIQRTEQGDSAMYLCASPPGAGTLNEQFFGPGTRLTVL.

This clonotype was counted only a few times. The chain is built from TRBV6-2 or TRBV6-3 and TRBJ2-3; possibly TRBD2 for D (7 bases). CDR1 is MNHEY, CDR2 SVGEGT, per germline. V was trimmed by 7 bases and J by 0 bases, leaving 20 bases between them. The CDR3 totals 17 residues. The CDR3 here is CASTVRGGLPSTDTQYF. CDR3 nucleotide sequence: TGTGCCAGCACCGTACGAGGGGGACTACCTAGCACAGATACGCAGTATTTT.

The chain combines TRBV10-1 with TRBJ2-3; D is perhaps TRBD1 (6 bases). The germline V gene has CDR1 WNHNN and CDR2 SYGVQD (reference sequence). The ends were cut back, 7 bases at V and 1 base at J, with 15 bases in the middle. This CDR3 has 15 amino acids. The chain's CDR3 is CASNDRNSGTDTQYF. For the CDR3, the DNA is TGCGCCAGCAACGACAGGAACTCCGGCACAGATACGCAGTATTTT.

The chain is built from TRBV27 and TRBJ2-5; TRBD1 is a possible D gene (6 bases). The last part of the DNA fits TRBJ2-1 better; the J call may be wrong. CDR1 and CDR2 from the germline V gene are MNHEY and SMNVEV (reference sequence). The CDR3 runs to 12 residues. CDR3 sequence: CASGQTGNEQFF. As DNA, the CDR3 is TGTGCCAGCGGTCAAACAGGGAATGAGCAGTTCTTC.

J is TRBJ2-1 and V is TRBV15; no clear D. This CDR3 has 12 amino acids. In germline, CDR1 is LNHNV, CDR2 YYDKDF (reference sequence). Deletions cut 5 bases from V and 12 bases from J, with 14 bases between. The CDR3 loop is CATSDPFTGQFF. The CDR3 DNA is TGTGCCACCAGCGACCCCTTTACCGGGCAGTTCTTC.

The chain employs TRBV6-2 or TRBV6-3 and TRBJ2-5; possibly TRBD2 for D (5 bases). Germline CDR1 and CDR2: MNHEY and SVGEGT. This CDR3 has 13 residues. V was trimmed by 7 bases and J by 3 bases, leaving 12 bases between them. CDR3 DNA: TGTGCCAGCACCCACGAGGGAAAAGAGACCCAGTACTTC. It encodes CASTHEGKETQYF.

This clonotype has just one count. The junction departs from germline at one end; a sequencing error may be responsible. CDR3 in DNA: TGTGCCAGCCGCCCCTTAGTCGCAGATACGGAGTATTTT. This sequence encodes CASRPLVADTEYF. The V gene is TRBV12-3 or TRBV12-4, the J gene TRBJ2-3; unclear D gene. This CDR3 is 13 amino acids long.

This clonotype was found a few times. The gene calls are TRBV5-1 and TRBJ1-4, with D maybe TRBD1 (5 bases). The V and J ends lost 2 bases and 0 bases respectively, with 14 bases between them. From germline, CDR1 is SGHRS and CDR2 YFSETQ. CDR3 length equals 17 residues. Here the CDR3 DNA reads TGCGCCAGCAGCTTTTACGGGGGACTTGCAACTAATGAAAAACTGTTTTTT. Residues: CASSFYGGLATNEKLFF.

This clonotype was picked up a small number of times. The CDR3 bases are TGTGCCAGCAGCCCACGACTTTTCGGCAGCGCCGGGGAGCTGTTTTTT. As protein: CASSPRLFGSAGELFF. The chain recombines TRBV7-9 with TRBJ2-2; no reliable D call. There are 16 residues in the CDR3. V gave up 5 bases and J gave up 6 bases, with 19 bases separating them. The germline CDR1 and CDR2 sequences are SEHNR and FQNEAQ (reference sequence).

The genes are TRBV10-3 and TRBJ2-7; TRBD2 agrees at 8 bases. The end of the DNA aligns better with TRBJ2-5, so the J call may be wrong. Per the germline V gene, CDR1 is ENHRY and CDR2 is SYGVKD. This CDR3 has 14 amino acids. The CDR3 here is CAISERGGPETQYF. Written as DNA, the CDR3 is TGTGCCATCAGTGAGCGGGGGGGCCCTGAGACCCAGTACTTC.

V usage is TRBV28 and J usage is TRBJ1-2; 8 bases line up with TRBD1. Germline CDR1 reads MDHEN; CDR2 reads SYDVKM. CDR3 length: 15 amino acids. The ends lost 6 bases at V and 6 bases at J; junction bases unmatched: 12. CDR3 in amino acids: CASSLGGAGGNGYTF. CDR3 nucleotides: TGTGCCAGCAGCCTTGGAGGGGCAGGGGGCAATGGCTACACCTTC.

This clonotype was seen more than once but under ten times. The chain employs TRBV9 and TRBJ2-3; D is undetermined. Deletions cut 4 bases from V and 4 bases from J, with 10 bases between. This CDR3 is built from 13 residues. Germline-derived CDR1 and CDR2 are SGDLS and YYNGEE. DNA for the CDR3: TGTGCCAGCAGCCGAATAAGCGCAGATACGCAGTATTTT. Translating gives CASSRISADTQYF.

There are a few counts of this clonotype. The chain recombines TRBV18 with TRBJ2-5; D perhaps matches TRBD1 (6 bases). Germline CDR1 KGHSH, CDR2 LQKENI. The CDR3 loop spans 16 amino acids. With 2 bases removed from V and 4 bases from J, the gap between germline ends came to 17 bases. The CDR3 spells CASSPRGTKKGETQYF. The CDR3 region has the DNA TGTGCCAGCTCACCAAGGGGGACCAAGAAAGGAGAGACCCAGTACTTC.

This clonotype was found a few times. CDR3 protein: CSASKVASGTQYF. Written as DNA, the CDR3 is TGCAGTGCTAGTAAGGTAGCGAGTGGGACGCAGTATTTT. This rearrangement joins TRBV20-1 to TRBJ2-3, with D perhaps TRBD2 (5 bases). Trimming removed 3 bases from V and 9 bases from J, with 16 bases in between. In germline, CDR1 is DFQATT, CDR2 SNEGSKA (reference sequence). The CDR3 spans 13 residues.

This clonotype came up a few times. As DNA, the CDR3 is TGCAGCGCCGGCGAAAATACCCAGTACTTC. Its translation is CSAGENTQYF. V gene TRBV29-1 combines with J gene TRBJ2-5; D call uncertain. CDR1 SQVTM and CDR2 ANQGSEA come from the germline V gene. The CDR3 is made up of 10 amino acids. The V end lost 7 bases, the J end lost 8 bases, and 11 bases lay between the germline ends.

The rearrangement uses TRBV12-3 or TRBV12-4 and TRBJ2-7; 9 bases match TRBD1. There are 13 residues in the CDR3. With V trimmed by 7 bases and J by 5 bases, 6 bases remained unmatched. In DNA, the CDR3 is TGTGCCAGCAAAGGACAGGGGAGGCACGAGCAGTACTTC. This sequence encodes CASKGQGRHEQYF.

This clonotype was observed many times. The chain has TRBV5-1 and TRBJ2-2; no definite D call. Trimming took 1 base from V and 5 from J, leaving 12 bases between them. This CDR3 contains 15 residues. Germline CDR1 reads SGHRS; CDR2 reads YFSETQ. In DNA, the CDR3 is TGCGCCAGCAGCTTGCAGAAAGGCGATACCGGGGAGCTGTTTTTT. This gives the protein CASSLQKGDTGELFF.

This clonotype was observed a few times. The chain uses TRBV7-2 and TRBJ2-4; unclear D gene. V shed 8 bases and J shed 5 bases, with 4 bases lying between them. Germline CDR1 reads SGHTA; CDR2 reads FQGNSA. The CDR3 runs to 10 residues. This chain's CDR3 is CASGENIQYF. As DNA, the CDR3 is TGTGCCAGCGGGGAAAACATTCAGTACTTC.

This clonotype appeared a few times. The genes are TRBV7-2 and TRBJ2-7; D gene ambiguous. In germline, CDR1 is SGHTA, CDR2 FQGNSA. CDR3 length: 14 residues. Trimming cost V 5 bases and J 1 base, with 12 bases left between them. Written as DNA, the CDR3 is TGTGCCAGCAGCCTAGAGTACTCTTCCTACGAGCAGTACTTC. Translated, it gives CASSLEYSSYEQYF.

The table lists this clonotype with a count of one. In DNA, the CDR3 is TGTGCCAGCAGTTACGCCAGGGAAAGACACGAGCAGTACTTC. Its protein product is CASSYARERHEQYF. The chain is built from TRBV6-5 and TRBJ2-7; possibly TRBD1 for D (5 bases). Germline lookup yields CDR1 MNHEY and CDR2 SVGAGI. This CDR3 region has 14 residues. Trimming shortened V by 2 bases and J by 5 bases, and 13 bases separated the two germline ends.

The J gene is TRBJ2-2, the V gene TRBV27, with TRBD2 as a possible D gene (5 bases). Looked up from germline, CDR1 is MNHEY and CDR2 is SMNVEV (reference sequence). CDR3 length: 17 residues. Trimming took 7 bases from V and 3 from J, leaving 21 bases between them. The CDR3 sequence is CASTFRPGGGHTGELFF. In DNA form, the CDR3 reads TGTGCCAGCACTTTTCGGCCAGGAGGAGGCCACACCGGGGAGCTGTTTTTT.

The chain couples TRBV15 to TRBJ2-3; tentative D call: TRBD1 (6 bases). Germline values: CDR1 LNHNV, CDR2 YYDKDF (reference sequence). Trimming removed 6 bases at V and 6 bases at J, with 13 bases between. The CDR3 is 13 residues long. The CDR3 DNA is TGTGCCACCAGTTCAGGGGCAGGCGATACGCAGTATTTT. Protein product: CATSSGAGDTQYF.

There are a few counts of this clonotype. This chain links TRBV5-1 with TRBJ2-3; D is uncertain. This CDR3 contains 14 residues. Trimming cost V 1 base and J 5 bases, with 11 bases left between them. Germline lookup yields CDR1 SGHRS and CDR2 YFSETQ. The CDR3 DNA reads as TGCGCCAGCAGCTTGTCTCCGGGTGGAGATACGCAGTATTTT. As protein: CASSLSPGGDTQYF.

This chain links TRBV25-1 with TRBJ2-7; D might be TRBD1 (6 bases). The J call is doubtful: the DNA matches TRBJ2-1 better. The CDR3 runs to 12 residues. CDR1 is MGHDK, CDR2 SYGVNS, per germline. CDR3 in amino acids: CASSEDRPEQFF. The CDR3 nucleotides are TGTGCCAGCAGTGAAGACAGGCCTGAGCAGTTCTTC.

In this sample, this clonotype turned up many times. The gene calls are TRBV24-1 and TRBJ2-3; the D gene could be TRBD1 or TRBD2 (6 bases each). V lost 6 bases and J lost 0, with 12 bases in between. Germline CDR1 and CDR2: KGHDR and SFDVKD. This CDR3 has 15 residues. CDR3 sequence reads: CATSLGGGSTDTQYF. The CDR3 nucleotides read TGTGCCACCAGTTTAGGGGGAGGTAGCACAGATACGCAGTATTTT.

V gene TRBV10-3 combines with J gene TRBJ1-5; 7 nucleotides align to TRBD1. The CDR3 is made up of 13 amino acids. Unmatched junction bases numbered 2, after V lost 7 bases and J lost 2 bases. The germline V gene encodes CDR1 ENHRY and CDR2 SYGVKD. The CDR3 nucleotides are TGTGCCATCATCGGACAGGGCAATCAGCCCCAGCATTTT. This gives the protein CAIIGQGNQPQHF.

This clonotype was counted at least ten times. The genes are TRBV29-1 and TRBJ1-1; D gene uncertain. Trimming stripped 8 bases from V and 4 bases from J, with 14 bases between. In germline, CDR1 is SQVTM, CDR2 ANQGSEA. This CDR3 spans 12 amino acids. Written as DNA, the CDR3 is TGCAGCATTCCCTTGGGAGGCACTGAAGCTTTCTTT. It yields the protein CSIPLGGTEAFF.

This sequence joins TRBV6-5 and TRBJ1-2, with D possibly TRBD1 on 6 matching bases. Per germline, CDR1 MNHEY and CDR2 SVGAGI. Trimming removed 5 bases at V and 8 bases at J, with 18 bases between. This CDR3 comprises 14 residues. CDR3 DNA: TGTGCCAGCAGTGAAGGTGGGGGCCTCTTGGGCTACACCTTC. Translated: CASSEGGGLLGYTF.

This clonotype was seen a handful of times. This CDR3 is CSARPSGVTDTQYF. The CDR3 DNA is TGCAGTGCTAGACCTAGCGGTGTCACAGATACGCAGTATTTT. The chain has TRBV20-1 and TRBJ2-3; 7 nucleotides agree with TRBD2. V dropped 2 bases and J dropped 2; count of bases not matched to a gene: 4. CDR1 DFQATT and CDR2 SNEGSKA come from the germline V gene (reference sequence). The CDR3 loop spans 14 amino acids.

This clonotype was detected a few times. CDR3 DNA sequence: TGTGCCAGCAGCTTAATCCAGGGAGGCACTGAAGCTTTCTTT. Its translation is CASSLIQGGTEAFF. The chain recombines TRBV7-2 with TRBJ1-1; tentatively, D is TRBD1 (5 bases). This CDR3 contains 14 residues. Germline CDR1 reads SGHTA; CDR2 reads FQGNSA. V gave up 2 bases and J gave up 4 bases, with 11 bases separating them.

The rearrangement joins TRBV15 to TRBJ2-3, with 7 bases that match TRBD2. J lost 4 bases, V lost 3 bases, and 10 bases had no gene match. Germline V gives CDR1 LNHNV, CDR2 YYDKDF (reference sequence). The CDR3 is 16 amino acids. In DNA, the CDR3 is TGTGCCACCAGCAGCCAACAGCGGGGAGTGGCAGATACGCAGTATTTT. Translating gives CATSSQQRGVADTQYF.

V and J are TRBV11-2 and TRBJ2-1, with unresolved D. The CDR3 has 15 amino acids. Germline CDR1 and CDR2: SGHAT and FQNNGV. Trimming took off 7 bases at V and 5 bases at J, with 18 bases between the two ends. The CDR3 DNA reads TGTGCCAGCACAGTTGACAAGGGAACACACAATGAGCAGTTCTTC. This codes for CASTVDKGTHNEQFF.